This T cell receptor (beta chain) derives from a study of cytomegalovirus exposure and HLA in healthy donors. The wider study: The roughly 700 first-cohort repertoires shared a platform with the 120 or so validation repertoires, as reported in a later analysis.

The donors were part of the approximately 120-subject validation cohort, which stood apart from the roughly 730-subject first cohort. Germline V gives CDR1 MGHRA, CDR2 YSYEKL. There are 16 residues in the CDR3. J was trimmed by 8 bases and V by 7 bases; bases with no gene match: 12. The data were produced by immunoSEQ multiplex PCR, yet TCRdb's version contains in-frame clones alone and is incomplete. The data hold 71,000 or so clones, with 85% to 95% observed a single time. This chain joins TRBV4-1 and TRBJ2-1; TRBD2 aligns across 12 bases. Sequencing used PBMCs. The clonotype was recovered from a man in his late teens or twenties in good health and CMV-seropositive. In DNA, the CDR3 is TGCGCCAGCACCCAGGGGCTAGCGGGGGGGCTTTATGAGCAGTTCTTC. It codes for CASTQGLAGGLYEQFF.